Below, one T cell receptor (beta chain) is given with its context. This record comes from a study of blood T cell repertoires in COVID-19. Study background: Samples representing acute and convalescent COVID-19 were sourced from the United States, Italy and Spain. PBMCs, B-cell-depleted T cells, or T cells provided the cDNA or gDNA that made up the material.

Between the trimmed V and J ends, which lost 9 bases and 5 bases, there was a span of 19 bases. Germline CDR1 MNHEY, CDR2 SVGAGI. The CDR3 is 14 amino acids. Under the authors' procedure: Reference gene primers were amplified, and this amplification served to estimate nucleated cell counts. The assay was immunoSEQ multiplex PCR, and TCRdb's table has in-frame clones only and misses some. For V, J and clone size, that table is used; D and trimming come from the DNA. The sample has around 95,000 clones; around four fifths are singletons. The sample consisted of peripheral blood. The source is a man between 65 and 79 years old with active or convalescent COVID-19. V is TRBV6-5 and J is TRBJ2-5; TRBD1 is a possible D gene (5 bases). CDR3 region: CASGADLLRETQYF. The CDR3 DNA reads TGTGCCAGTGGGGCGGATCTTCTCCGGGAGACCCAGTACTTC.